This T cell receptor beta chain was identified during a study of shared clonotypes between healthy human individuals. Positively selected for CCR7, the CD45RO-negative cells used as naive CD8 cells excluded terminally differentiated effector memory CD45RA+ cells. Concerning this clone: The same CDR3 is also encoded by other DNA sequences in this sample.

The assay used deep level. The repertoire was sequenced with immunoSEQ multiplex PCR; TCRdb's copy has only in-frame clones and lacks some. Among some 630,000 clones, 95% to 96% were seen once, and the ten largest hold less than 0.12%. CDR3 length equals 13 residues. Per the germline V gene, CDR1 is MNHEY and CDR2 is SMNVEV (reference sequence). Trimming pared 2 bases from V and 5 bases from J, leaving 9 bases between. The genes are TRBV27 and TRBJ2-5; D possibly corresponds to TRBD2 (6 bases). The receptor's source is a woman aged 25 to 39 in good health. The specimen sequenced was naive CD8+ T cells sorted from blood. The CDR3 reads CASSLGGSETQYF. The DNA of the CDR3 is TGTGCCAGCAGTTTAGGAGGGTCCGAGACCCAGTACTTC.